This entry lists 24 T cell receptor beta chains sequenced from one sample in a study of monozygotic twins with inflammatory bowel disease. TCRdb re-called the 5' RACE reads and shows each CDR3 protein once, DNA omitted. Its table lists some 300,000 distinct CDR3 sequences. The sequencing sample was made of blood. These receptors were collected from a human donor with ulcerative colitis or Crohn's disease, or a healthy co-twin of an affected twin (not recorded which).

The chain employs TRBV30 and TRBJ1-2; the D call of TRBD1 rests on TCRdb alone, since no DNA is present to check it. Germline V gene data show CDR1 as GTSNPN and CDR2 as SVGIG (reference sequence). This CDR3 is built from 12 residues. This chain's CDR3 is CAWAGTGRGYTF. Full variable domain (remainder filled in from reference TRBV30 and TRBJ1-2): SQTIHQWPATLVQPVGSPLSLECTVEGTSNPNLYWYRQAAGRGLQLLFYSVGIGQISSEVPQNLSASRPQDRQFILSSKKLLLSDSGFYLCAWAGTGRGYTFGSGTRLTVV.

CDR3 sequence: CASTPGALTYEQYF. This chain joins TRBV28 and TRBJ2-7; TCRdb's D call, TRBD2, is unchecked because there is no DNA. The CDR3 is made up of 14 amino acids. Germline values: CDR1 MDHEN, CDR2 SYDVKM.

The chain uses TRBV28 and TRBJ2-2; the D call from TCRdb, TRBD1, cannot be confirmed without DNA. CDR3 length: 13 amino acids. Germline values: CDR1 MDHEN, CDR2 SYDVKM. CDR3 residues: CAWKNRATGELFF.

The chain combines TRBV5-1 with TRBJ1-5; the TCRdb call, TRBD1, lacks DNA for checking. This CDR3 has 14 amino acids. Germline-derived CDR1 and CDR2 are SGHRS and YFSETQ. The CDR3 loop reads CASSLSGLNQPQHF. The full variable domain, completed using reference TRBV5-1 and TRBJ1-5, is KAGVTQTPRYLIKTRGQQVTLSCSPISGHRSVSWYQQTPGQGLQFLFEYFSETQRNKGNFPGRFSGRQFSNSRSEMNVSTLELGDSALYLCASSLSGLNQPQHFGDGTRLSIL.

The CDR3 sequence is CASSLARRNEKLFF. The V and J genes are TRBV7-9 and TRBJ1-4. The CDR3 covers 14 residues. The germline gives CDR1 SEHNR, CDR2 FQNEAQ (reference sequence).

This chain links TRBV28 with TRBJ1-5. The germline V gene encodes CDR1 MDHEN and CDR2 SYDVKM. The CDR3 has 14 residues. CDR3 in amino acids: CASRYQAGNQPQHF.

The CDR3 here is CASSQTAKNTEAFF. The chain uses TRBV12-3 or TRBV12-4 and TRBJ1-1; with no DNA, the TCRdb D assignment of TRBD1 cannot be verified. This CDR3 has 14 amino acids.

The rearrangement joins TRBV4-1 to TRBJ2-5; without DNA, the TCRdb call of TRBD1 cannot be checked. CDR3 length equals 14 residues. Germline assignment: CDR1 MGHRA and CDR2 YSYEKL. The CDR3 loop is CASSQGGKGETQYF.

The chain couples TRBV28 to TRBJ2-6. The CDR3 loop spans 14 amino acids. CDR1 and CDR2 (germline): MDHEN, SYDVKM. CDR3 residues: CASTKTSGANVLTF. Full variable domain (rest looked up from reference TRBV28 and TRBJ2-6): DVKVTQSSRYLVKRTGEKVFLECVQDMDHENMFWYRQDPGLGLRLIYFSYDVKMKEKGDIPEGYSVSREKKERFSLILESASTNQTSMYLCASTKTSGANVLTFGAGSRLTVL.

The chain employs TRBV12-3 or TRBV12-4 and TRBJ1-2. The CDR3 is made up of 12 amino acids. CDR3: CASSFRSYGYTF.

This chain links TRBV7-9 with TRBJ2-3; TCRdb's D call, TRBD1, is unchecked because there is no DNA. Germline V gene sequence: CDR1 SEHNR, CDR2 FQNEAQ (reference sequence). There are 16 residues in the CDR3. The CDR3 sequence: CASSLARTEAIDTQYF.

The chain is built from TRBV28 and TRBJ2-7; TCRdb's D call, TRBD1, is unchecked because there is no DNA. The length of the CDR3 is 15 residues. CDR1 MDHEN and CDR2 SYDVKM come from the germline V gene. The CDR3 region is CASSYQWGGVYEQYF.

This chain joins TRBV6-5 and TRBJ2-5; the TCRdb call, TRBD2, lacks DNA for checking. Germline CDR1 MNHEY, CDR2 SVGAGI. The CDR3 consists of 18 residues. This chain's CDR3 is CASSYSFLGLSGRETQYF.

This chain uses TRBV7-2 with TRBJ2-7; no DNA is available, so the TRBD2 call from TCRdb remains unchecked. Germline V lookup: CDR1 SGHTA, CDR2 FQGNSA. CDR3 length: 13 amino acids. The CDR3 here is CASSLLAGGEQYF.

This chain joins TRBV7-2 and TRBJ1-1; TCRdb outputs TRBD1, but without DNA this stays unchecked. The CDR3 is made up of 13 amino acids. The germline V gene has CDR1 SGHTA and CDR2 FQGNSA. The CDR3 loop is CASELRRGTEAFF.

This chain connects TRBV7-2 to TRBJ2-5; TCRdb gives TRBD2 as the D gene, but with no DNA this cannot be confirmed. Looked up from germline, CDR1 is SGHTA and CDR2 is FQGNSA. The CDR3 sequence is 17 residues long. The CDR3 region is CASSLGTGLAGEETQYF.

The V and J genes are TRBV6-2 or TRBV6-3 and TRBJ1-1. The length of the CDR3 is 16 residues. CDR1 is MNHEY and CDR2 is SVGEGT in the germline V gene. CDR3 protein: CASSYHSGTGTTEAFF.

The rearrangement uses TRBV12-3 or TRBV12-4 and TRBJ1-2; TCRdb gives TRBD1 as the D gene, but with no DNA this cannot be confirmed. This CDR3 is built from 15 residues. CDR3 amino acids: CASSPTGGGLYGYTF.

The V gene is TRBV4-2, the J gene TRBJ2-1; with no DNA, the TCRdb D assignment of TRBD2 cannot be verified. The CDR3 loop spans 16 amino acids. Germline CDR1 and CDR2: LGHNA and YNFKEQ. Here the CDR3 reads CASSQAKAETYNEQFF.

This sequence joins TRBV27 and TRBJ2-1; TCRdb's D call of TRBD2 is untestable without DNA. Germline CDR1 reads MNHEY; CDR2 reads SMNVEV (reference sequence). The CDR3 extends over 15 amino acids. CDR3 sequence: CASSVGTSGRNEQFF.

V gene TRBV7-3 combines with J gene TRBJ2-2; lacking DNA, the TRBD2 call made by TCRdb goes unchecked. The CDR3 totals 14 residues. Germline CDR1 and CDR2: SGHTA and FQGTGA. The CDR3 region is CASRLAGENGELFF.

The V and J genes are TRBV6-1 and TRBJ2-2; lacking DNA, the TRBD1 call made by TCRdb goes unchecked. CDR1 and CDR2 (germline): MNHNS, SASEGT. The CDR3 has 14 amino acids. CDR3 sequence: CASRGQGATGELFF.

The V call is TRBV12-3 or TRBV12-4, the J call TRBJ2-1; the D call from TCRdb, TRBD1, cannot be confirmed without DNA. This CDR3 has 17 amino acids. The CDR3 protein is CASSEKKLAVGRNEQFF.

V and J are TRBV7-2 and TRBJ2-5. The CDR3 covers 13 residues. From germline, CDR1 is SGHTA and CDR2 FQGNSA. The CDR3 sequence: CASSSLSQETQYF.